These 9 T cell receptor beta chains originate from one sample sequenced in a study of blood T cell repertoires in COVID-19. Profiling relied on immunoSEQ multiplex PCR, and the TCRdb table lists in-frame clones only, not all of them. The profile shows under 200,000 clones, roughly nine tenths of them singletons. The sequenced material came from peripheral blood. These receptors all come from a woman in her 70s with acute or convalescent COVID-19.

The V call is TRBV7-2, the J call TRBJ1-2; a weak D match, TRBD1 (5 bases). Looked up from germline, CDR1 is SGHTA and CDR2 is FQGNSA. This CDR3 region has 13 residues. Trimming pared 5 bases from V and 8 bases from J, leaving 15 bases between. CDR3 amino acids: CASSLGTGGGYTF. CDR3 nucleotides: TGTGCCAGCAGCCTAGGGACCGGAGGGGGCTACACCTTC.

The chain combines TRBV28 with TRBJ2-2, with D possibly matching TRBD1 (6 bases). CDR1 is MDHEN, CDR2 SYDVKM, per germline. There are 15 residues in the CDR3. Trimming took 5 bases from V and 9 from J, leaving 19 bases between them. CDR3 DNA: TGTGCCAGCAGTCAGAACCGACGCAGGGGTCGGGAGCTGTTTTTT. Its translation is CASSQNRRRGRELFF.

This clone was seen just once. The chain joins TRBV5-4 to TRBJ2-5, with TRBD1 as a possible D gene (5 bases). The CDR3 is made up of 13 amino acids. V lost 1 base and J lost 4, with 8 bases in between. From germline, CDR1 is SGHNT and CDR2 YYREEE (reference sequence). DNA for the CDR3: TGTGCCAGCAGCTTGATTAGGGGAGAGACCCAGTACTTC. This translates into CASSLIRGETQYF.

As DNA, the CDR3 is TGTGCCAGCAGCTTACGTTCTAGCAGAGAAGAGACCCAGTACTTC. This translates into CASSLRSSREETQYF. This rearrangement joins TRBV7-6 to TRBJ2-5; a possible D gene is TRBD2 (5 bases). The CDR3 is 15 amino acids. V lost 2 bases to trimming and J lost 3 bases, with 13 bases between them. Germline values: CDR1 SGHVS, CDR2 FNYEAQ.

The rearrangement uses TRBV29-1 and TRBJ2-1; tentative D call: TRBD2 (5 bases). The CDR3 length is 21 residues. Germline V gives CDR1 SQVTM, CDR2 ANQGSEA. Trimming took off 4 bases at V and 0 bases at J, with 31 bases between the two ends. This chain's CDR3 is CSVGERWLKSKTSSSYNEQFF. The CDR3 bases are TGCAGCGTTGGAGAGCGGTGGTTGAAAAGCAAAACATCGAGCTCCTACAATGAGCAGTTCTTC.

The genes are TRBV7-3 and TRBJ2-1, with 8 bases fitting TRBD1. The CDR3 spans 16 residues. After removal of 5 bases from V and 2 bases from J, the junction contained 8 bases not matched to a gene. Germline lookup yields CDR1 SGHTA and CDR2 FQGTGA. The CDR3 nucleotides are TGTGCCAGCAGCCCGGTCAGGACAGGGCCCTACAATGAGCAGTTCTTC. Its protein is CASSPVRTGPYNEQFF.

This clone came up once. Distinct nucleotide sequences in the sample also encode this CDR3. This chain joins TRBV7-9 and TRBJ1-3; TRBD1 aligns across 10 bases. The V gene's germline CDR1 is SEHNR and CDR2 FQNEAQ (reference sequence). CDR3 size: 15 residues. Trimming removed 4 bases from V and 4 bases from J; junction bases left unmatched: 4. The CDR3 is CASSSGTGDGNTIYF. In DNA form, the CDR3 reads TGTGCCAGCAGCTCCGGGACAGGGGACGGAAACACCATATATTTT.

This chain connects TRBV7-2 to TRBJ1-3; no firm D call. V lost 1 base and J 0 bases, leaving 16 bases between the germline ends. This CDR3 region has 18 residues. CDR1 is SGHTA, CDR2 FQGNSA, per germline. CDR3 coding DNA: TGTGCCAGCAGCTTAGGATCGGTGCGGGCAATCTCTGGAAACACCATATATTTT. It codes for CASSLGSVRAISGNTIYF.

The rearrangement joins TRBV19 to TRBJ1-2, with D maybe TRBD1 (6 bases). Germline loops: CDR1 LNHDA, CDR2 SQIVND (reference sequence). The CDR3 consists of 14 residues. V was pared by 3 bases and J by 6 bases, with 14 bases between. The CDR3 protein is CASSIGTGKDGYTF. In DNA, the CDR3 is TGTGCCAGTAGTATTGGAACAGGGAAAGATGGCTACACCTTC.